This T cell receptor (beta chain) was identified in a study of brain T cells in children with intractable seizures. General study results and limits: Pre- and post-surgery blood differed in depth, so pre-surgery absences may be undersampling. Only CDR3 sequence similarity suggested viral specificity, without known HCMV serostatus.

The CDR3 sequence is 15 residues long. CDR1 is LNHDA, CDR2 SQIVND, per germline (reference sequence). With 5 bases removed from V and 2 bases from J, the gap between germline ends came to 15 bases. Measured with immunoSEQ multiplex PCR; TCRdb has only the in-frame clones, and not every one. Of tens of thousands of clones in the sample, about 92% were seen once. This clone was recorded only once. Its matching antigen is unknown. Surgery cases with the highest brain T cell transcript signatures were chosen for sequencing. Patients received at least one anti-epileptic drug before surgery. The source is a boy under two years old with tuberous sclerosis and intractable seizures. The genes are TRBV19 and TRBJ1-2; D remains ambiguous. The sequenced sample was peripheral blood, obtained at surgery. CDR3 in amino acids: CASSAVRYYNYGYTF. CDR3 DNA sequence: TGTGCCAGTAGTGCGGTACGGTATTACAACTATGGCTACACCTTC.